This T cell receptor (beta chain) derives from a study of T cell changes during pregnancy in multiple sclerosis. The method was immunoSEQ multiplex PCR; TCRdb's version includes in-frame clones alone and lacks a portion of them. The top ten hold 0.73% of the sample, which has roughly 40,000 clones, over 80% seen once. The germline V gene has CDR1 SEHNR and CDR2 FQNEAQ (reference sequence). Trimming cost V 5 bases and J 2 bases; bases outside gene matches: 10. This CDR3 has 16 amino acids. The receptor was derived from a female donor with multiple sclerosis, enrolled in a pregnancy study. The source was CD4+ T cells from peripheral blood mononuclear cells, collected before pregnancy. The rearrangement uses TRBV7-9 and TRBJ2-3; 7 bases align to TRBD2. DNA of the CDR3: TGTGCCAGCAGCCTCACCGGGGGGAGACCCACAGATACGCAGTATTTT. This gives the protein CASSLTGGRPTDTQYF. Complete variable domain (other parts from reference TRBV7-9 and TRBJ2-3): DTGVSQNPRHKITKRGQNVTFRCDPISEHNRLYWYRQTLGQGPEFLTYFQNEAQLEKSRLLSDRFSAERPKGSFSTLEIQRTEQGDSAMYLCASSLTGGRPTDTQYFGPGTRLTVL.